This record concerns one TCR beta chain sequence. Its specificity is unknown. This may arise from a read error, as a much more abundant clone is one base away. Primers used in a second PCR of about 7 to 12 cycles were a sample-barcoded 5' primer and a J-beta primer mix. A minimum of 2.5 million CDR3-containing paired-end reads was obtained for each sample. Each CDR3 protein gets one entry after TCRdb re-called the 5' RACE reads with MiXCR. The sample holds hundreds of thousands of distinct CDR3 sequences, approximately 30% seen once. This CDR3 comprises 15 residues. The germline V gene encodes CDR1 MNHEY and CDR2 SMNVEV (reference sequence). The data derive from a study of blood T cells in healthy people across ages. Study-level background: Every two T cells gave about one barcoded beta molecule via template switching.

Study findings and constraints: A greater number of naive CD4+ cells and higher diversity distinguished long-lived donors from aged donors. Age advanced and TCR beta diversity per million T cells fell, roughly linearly.

Sequencing used blood. The chain is built from TRBV27 and TRBJ2-4; D tentatively fits TRBD1 or TRBD2 (5 bases each). The last part of the DNA fits TRBJ2-7 better; the J call may be wrong. The sequence derives from a woman of 80 years or more in good health. CDR3 sequence (DNA): TGTACCAGCAGTTTATCCGGGGCCCCTTCTAACGAGCAGTACTTC. Translating it yields CTSSLSGAPSNEQYF.